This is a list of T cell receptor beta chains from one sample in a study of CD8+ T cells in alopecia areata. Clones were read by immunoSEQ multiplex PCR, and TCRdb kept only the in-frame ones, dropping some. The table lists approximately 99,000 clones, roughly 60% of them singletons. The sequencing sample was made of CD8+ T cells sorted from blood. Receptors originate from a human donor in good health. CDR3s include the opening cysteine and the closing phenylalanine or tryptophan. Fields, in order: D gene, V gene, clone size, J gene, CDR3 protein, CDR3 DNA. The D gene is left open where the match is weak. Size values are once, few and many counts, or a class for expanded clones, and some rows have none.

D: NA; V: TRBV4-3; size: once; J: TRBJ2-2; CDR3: CASSQARLNTGELFF; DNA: TGCGCCAGCAGCCAAGCACGGTTGAACACCGGGGAGCTGTTTTTT
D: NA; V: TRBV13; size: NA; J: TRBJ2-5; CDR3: CASSPPIGETQYF; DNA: TGTGCCAGCAGCCCACCCATAGGGGAGACCCAGTACTTC
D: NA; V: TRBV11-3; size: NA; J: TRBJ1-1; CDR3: CASSLDPSQGHTEAFF; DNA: TGTGCCAGCAGCTTAGATCCGAGTCAGGGACACACTGAAGCTTTCTTT
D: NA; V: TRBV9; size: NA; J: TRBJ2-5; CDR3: CASSPRDLQETQYF; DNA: TGTGCCAGCAGCCCCCGGGATCTTCAAGAGACCCAGTACTTC
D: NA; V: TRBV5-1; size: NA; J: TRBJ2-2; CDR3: CASSWDRGELFF; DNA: TGCGCCAGCAGCTGGGACCGCGGGGAGCTGTTTTTT
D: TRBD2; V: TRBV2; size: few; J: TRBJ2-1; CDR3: CASSDFVDRGGDDNEQFF; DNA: TGTGCCAGCAGTGATTTTGTTGATCGGGGGGGTGACGATAATGAGCAGTTCTTC
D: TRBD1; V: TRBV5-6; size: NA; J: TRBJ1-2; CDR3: CASSWGTGVAGYTF; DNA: TGTGCCAGCAGCTGGGGGACAGGGGTCGCGGGCTACACCTTC
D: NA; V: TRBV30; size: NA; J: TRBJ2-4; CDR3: CAWSVGRGKNIQYF; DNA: TGTGCCTGGAGTGTAGGCCGGGGTAAAAACATTCAGTACTTC
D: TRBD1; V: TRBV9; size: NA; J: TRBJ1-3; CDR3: CASSETGDGNTIYF; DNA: TGTGCCAGCAGTGAAACAGGGGATGGAAACACCATATATTTT
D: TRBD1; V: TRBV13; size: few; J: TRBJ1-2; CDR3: CASRVQGAAGYTF; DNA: TGTGCCAGCAGAGTACAGGGGGCGGCTGGCTACACCTTC
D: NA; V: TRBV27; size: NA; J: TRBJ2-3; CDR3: CGTGRSTDTQYF; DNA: TGTGGTACGGGACGATCAACAGATACGCAGTATTTT
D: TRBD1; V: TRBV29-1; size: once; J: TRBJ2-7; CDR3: CSVEDLATGGHSYEQYF; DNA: TGCAGCGTTGAAGATCTTGCGACAGGGGGTCACTCCTACGAGCAGTACTTC
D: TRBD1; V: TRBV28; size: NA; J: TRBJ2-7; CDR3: CASSSDRGLYEQYF; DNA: TGTGCCAGCAGTTCTGACAGGGGGCTGTACGAGCAGTACTTC
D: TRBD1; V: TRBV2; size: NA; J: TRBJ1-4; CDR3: CATGPGTGVNEKLFF; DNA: TGTGCCACAGGTCCCGGGACAGGGGTTAATGAAAAACTGTTTTTT
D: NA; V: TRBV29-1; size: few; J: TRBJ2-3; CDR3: CSVKGGLDPSTDTQYF; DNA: TGCAGCGTTAAAGGGGGGTTGGATCCTAGCACAGATACGCAGTATTTT
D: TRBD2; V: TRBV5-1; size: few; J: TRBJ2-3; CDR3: CASSLGEVLAASTDTQYF; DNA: TGCGCCAGCAGCTTGGGTGAAGTACTAGCGGCGAGCACAGATACGCAGTATTTT
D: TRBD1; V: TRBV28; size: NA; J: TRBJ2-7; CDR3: CASSPGTGSYEQYF; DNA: TGTGCCAGCAGTCCTGGGACAGGCTCCTACGAGCAGTACTTC
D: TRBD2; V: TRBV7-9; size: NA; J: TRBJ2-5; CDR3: CASSLRGGAETQYF; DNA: TGTGCCAGCAGCCTCCGGGGGGGGGCAGAGACCCAGTACTTC
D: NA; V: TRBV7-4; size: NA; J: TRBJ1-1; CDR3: CASSLVFSGQTNPNTEAFF; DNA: TGTGCCAGCAGCTTAGTTTTCTCGGGGCAGACAAACCCGAACACTGAAGCTTTCTTT
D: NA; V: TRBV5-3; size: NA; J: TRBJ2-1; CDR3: CARSLIWLLGSYNEQFF; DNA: TGTGCCAGAAGCTTAATATGGCTCCTTGGCTCCTACAATGAGCAGTTCTTC
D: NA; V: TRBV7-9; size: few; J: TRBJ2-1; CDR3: CASSSNRWQTRDNEQFF; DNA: TGTGCCAGCAGCTCCAACCGCTGGCAGACAAGGGACAATGAGCAGTTCTTC
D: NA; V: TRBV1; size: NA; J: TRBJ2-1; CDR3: CTSSQGLAGILSTYNEQFF; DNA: TGCACCAGCAGCCAAGGTCTAGCGGGGATCTTATCAACGTACAATGAGCAGTTCTTC
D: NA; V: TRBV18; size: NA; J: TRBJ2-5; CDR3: CASSPLALEETQYF; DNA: TGTGCCAGCTCACCATTGGCGCTAGAAGAGACCCAGTACTTC
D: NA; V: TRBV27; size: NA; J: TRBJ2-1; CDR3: CASSPVGGDSYNEQFF; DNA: TGTGCCAGCAGTCCCGTAGGGGGGGACTCCTACAATGAGCAGTTCTTC
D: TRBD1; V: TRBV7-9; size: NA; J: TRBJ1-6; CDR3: CASSPGQGYNSPLHF; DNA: TGTGCCAGCAGCCCTGGACAGGGGTATAATTCACCCCTCCACTTT
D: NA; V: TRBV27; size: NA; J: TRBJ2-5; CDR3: CASTYQGETQYF; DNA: TGTGCCAGCACTTACCAAGGGGAGACCCAGTACTTC